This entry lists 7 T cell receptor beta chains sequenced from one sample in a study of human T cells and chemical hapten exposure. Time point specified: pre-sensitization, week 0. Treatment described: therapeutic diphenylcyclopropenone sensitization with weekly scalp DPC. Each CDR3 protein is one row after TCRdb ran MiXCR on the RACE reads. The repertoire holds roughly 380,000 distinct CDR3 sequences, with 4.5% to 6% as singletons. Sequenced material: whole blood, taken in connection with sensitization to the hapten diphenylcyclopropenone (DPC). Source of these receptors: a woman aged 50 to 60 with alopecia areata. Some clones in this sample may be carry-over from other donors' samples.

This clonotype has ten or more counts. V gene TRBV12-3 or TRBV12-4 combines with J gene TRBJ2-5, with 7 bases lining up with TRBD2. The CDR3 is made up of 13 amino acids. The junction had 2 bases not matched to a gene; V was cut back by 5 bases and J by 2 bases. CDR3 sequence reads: CASSPAGQETQYF. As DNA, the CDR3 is TGTGCCAGCAGTCCAGCGGGGCAAGAGACCCAGTACTTC.

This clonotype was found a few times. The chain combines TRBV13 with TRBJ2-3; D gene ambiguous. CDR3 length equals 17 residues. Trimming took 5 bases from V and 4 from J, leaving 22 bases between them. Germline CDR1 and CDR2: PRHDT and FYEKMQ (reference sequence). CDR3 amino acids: CASSMGSEPPDADTQYF. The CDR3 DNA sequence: TGTGCCAGCAGCATGGGTTCGGAGCCCCCGGACGCAGATACGCAGTATTTT.

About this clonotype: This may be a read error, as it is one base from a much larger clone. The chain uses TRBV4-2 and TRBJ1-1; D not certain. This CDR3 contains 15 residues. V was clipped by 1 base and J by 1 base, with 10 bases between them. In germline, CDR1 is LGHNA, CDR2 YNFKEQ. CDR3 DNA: TGTGCCAGCAGCCAAGTAATCAGTTGGAACACTGAAGCTTTCTTT. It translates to CASSQVISWNTEAFF.

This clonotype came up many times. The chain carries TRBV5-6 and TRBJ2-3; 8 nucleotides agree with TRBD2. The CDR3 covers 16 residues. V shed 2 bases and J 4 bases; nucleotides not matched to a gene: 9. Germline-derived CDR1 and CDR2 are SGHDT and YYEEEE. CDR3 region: CASSLRVSGIADTQYF. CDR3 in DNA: TGTGCCAGCAGCTTACGTGTTAGCGGGATAGCAGATACGCAGTATTTT.

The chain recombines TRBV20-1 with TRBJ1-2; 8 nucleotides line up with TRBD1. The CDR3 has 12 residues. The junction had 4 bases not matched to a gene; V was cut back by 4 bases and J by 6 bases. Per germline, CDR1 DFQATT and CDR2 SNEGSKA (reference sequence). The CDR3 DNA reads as TGCAGTGCTATCAGGGGGCAGAATGGCTACACCTTC. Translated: CSAIRGQNGYTF.

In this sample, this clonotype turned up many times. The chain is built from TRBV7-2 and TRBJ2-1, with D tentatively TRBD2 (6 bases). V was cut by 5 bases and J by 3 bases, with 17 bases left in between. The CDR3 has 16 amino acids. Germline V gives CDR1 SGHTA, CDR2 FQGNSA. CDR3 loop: CASSVSGTGSYNEQFF. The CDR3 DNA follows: TGTGCCAGCAGCGTATCCGGGACTGGAAGCTACAATGAGCAGTTCTTC. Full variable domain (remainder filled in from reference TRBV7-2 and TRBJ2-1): GAGVSQSPSNKVTEKGKDVELRCDPISGHTALYWYRQSLGQGLEFLIYFQGNSAPDKSGLPSDRFSAERTGGSVSTLTIQRTQQEDSAVYLCASSVSGTGSYNEQFFGPGTRLTVL.

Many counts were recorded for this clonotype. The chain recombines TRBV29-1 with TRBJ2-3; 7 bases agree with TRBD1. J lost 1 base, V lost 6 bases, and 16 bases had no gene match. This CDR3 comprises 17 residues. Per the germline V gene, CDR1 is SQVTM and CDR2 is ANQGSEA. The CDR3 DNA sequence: TGCAGCGTCCTGAATACCCTACAGGGGATGGGCACAGATACGCAGTATTTT. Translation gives CSVLNTLQGMGTDTQYF.